This T cell receptor beta chain was sequenced during a study of cytomegalovirus exposure and HLA in healthy donors. Study-level results: The authors considered a cluster of highly shared sequence variants likely to be a sequencing artifact. Earlier analysis looked at TCR beta V segments, and most were productive about 87% or about 30% of the time. A later analysis linked a missense DCLRE1C variant to TCR beta V- and J-gene trimming. In a later analysis, DRB1 alleles had the most associated TCRs; HLA-C alleles the fewest.

About this clone itself: Its antigen is unknown.

The PCR contained 60 Vbeta and 13 Jbeta primers. Sequencing used immunoSEQ multiplex PCR; TCRdb keeps in-frame clones, though not all of them. The sample contains about 150,000 clones, 50% to 75% of which appear only once. V was pared by 0 bases and J by 1 base, with 9 bases between. The CDR3 runs 15 residues. Looked up from germline, CDR1 is SGHAT and CDR2 is FQNNGV. V is TRBV11-2 and J is TRBJ2-5; a weak D match, TRBD2 (6 bases). The clonotype comes from a woman aged 55-69 years in good health and CMV-seropositive. Sequenced material: PBMCs. The CDR3 bases are TGTGCCAGCAGCTTAGACGCCGGGGGCCAAGAGACCCAGTACTTC. Translating it yields CASSLDAGGQETQYF.